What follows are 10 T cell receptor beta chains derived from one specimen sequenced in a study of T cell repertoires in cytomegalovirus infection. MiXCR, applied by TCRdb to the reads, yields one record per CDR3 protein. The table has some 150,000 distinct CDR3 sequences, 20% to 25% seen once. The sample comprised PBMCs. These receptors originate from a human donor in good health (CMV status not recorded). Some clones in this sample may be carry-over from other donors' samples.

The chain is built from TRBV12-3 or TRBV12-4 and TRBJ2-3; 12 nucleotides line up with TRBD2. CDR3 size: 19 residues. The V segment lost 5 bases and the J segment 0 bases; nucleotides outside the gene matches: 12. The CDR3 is CASSITPGLAGSSTDTQYF. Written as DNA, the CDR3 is TGTGCCAGCAGTATAACCCCGGGACTAGCGGGTTCTAGCACAGATACGCAGTATTTT.

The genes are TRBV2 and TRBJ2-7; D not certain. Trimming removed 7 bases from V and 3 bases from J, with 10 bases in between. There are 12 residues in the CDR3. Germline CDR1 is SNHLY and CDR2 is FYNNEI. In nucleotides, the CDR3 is TGTGCCAGCACCGGCTGGAGCTACGAGCAGTACTTC. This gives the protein CASTGWSYEQYF.

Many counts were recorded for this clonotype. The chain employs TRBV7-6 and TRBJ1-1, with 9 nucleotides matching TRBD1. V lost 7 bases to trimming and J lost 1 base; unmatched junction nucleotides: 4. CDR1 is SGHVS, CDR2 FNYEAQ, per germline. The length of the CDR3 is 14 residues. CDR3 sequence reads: CASTRDRANTEAFF. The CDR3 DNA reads TGTGCCAGCACCCGGGACAGGGCGAACACTGAAGCTTTCTTT.

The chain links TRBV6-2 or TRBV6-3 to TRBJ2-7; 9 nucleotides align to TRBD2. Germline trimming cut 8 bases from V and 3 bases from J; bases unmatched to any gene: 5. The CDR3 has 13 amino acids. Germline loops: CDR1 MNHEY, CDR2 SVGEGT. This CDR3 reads CASEGLANYEQYF. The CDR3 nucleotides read TGTGCCAGCGAAGGACTAGCGAACTACGAGCAGTACTTC.

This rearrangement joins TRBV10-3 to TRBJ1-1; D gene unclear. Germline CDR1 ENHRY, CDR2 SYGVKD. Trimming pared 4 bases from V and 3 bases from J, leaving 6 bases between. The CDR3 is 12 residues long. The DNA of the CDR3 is TGTGCCATCAGTGTAGGTCACACTGAAGCTTTCTTT. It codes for CAISVGHTEAFF.

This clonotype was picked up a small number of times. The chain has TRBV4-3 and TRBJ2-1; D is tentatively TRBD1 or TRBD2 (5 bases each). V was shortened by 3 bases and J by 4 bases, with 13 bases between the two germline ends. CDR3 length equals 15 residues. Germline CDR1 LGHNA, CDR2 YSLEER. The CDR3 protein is CASSQVRGGYNEQFF. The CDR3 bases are TGCGCCAGCAGCCAGGTTCGGGGCGGGTACAATGAGCAGTTCTTC.

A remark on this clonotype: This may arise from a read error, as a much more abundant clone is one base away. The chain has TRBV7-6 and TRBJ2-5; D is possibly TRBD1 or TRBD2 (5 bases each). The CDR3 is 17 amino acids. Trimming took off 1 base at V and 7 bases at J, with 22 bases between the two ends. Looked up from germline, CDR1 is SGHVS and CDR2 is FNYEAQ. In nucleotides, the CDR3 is TGTGCCAGCAGCTTAGGCGCCATGGAGAGGGGTGGAGGGACCCAGTACTTC. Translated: CASSLGAMERGGGTQYF.

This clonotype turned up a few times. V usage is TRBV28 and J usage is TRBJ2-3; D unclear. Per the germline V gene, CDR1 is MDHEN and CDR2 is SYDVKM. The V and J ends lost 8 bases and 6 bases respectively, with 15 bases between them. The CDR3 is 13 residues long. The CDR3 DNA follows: TGTGCCAGCCGCCGGGCCTCAGTGGATACGCAGTATTTT. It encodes CASRRASVDTQYF.

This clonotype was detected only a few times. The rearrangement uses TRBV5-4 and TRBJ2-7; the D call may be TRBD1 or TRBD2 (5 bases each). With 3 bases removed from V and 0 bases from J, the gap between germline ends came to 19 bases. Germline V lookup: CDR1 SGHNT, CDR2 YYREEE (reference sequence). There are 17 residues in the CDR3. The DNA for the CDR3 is TGTGCCAGCAGCTCGCAACCCCGGGACCGCCACTCCTACGAGCAGTACTTC. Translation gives CASSSQPRDRHSYEQYF.

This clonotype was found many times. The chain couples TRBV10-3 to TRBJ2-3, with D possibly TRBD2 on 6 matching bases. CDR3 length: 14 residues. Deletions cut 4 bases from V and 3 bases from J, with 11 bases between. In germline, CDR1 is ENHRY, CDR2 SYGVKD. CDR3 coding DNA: TGTGCCATCAGTGCCGGGGGTGGTACAGATACGCAGTATTTT. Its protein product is CAISAGGGTDTQYF.